This section outlines one T cell receptor beta chain sequence together with its context. Profiled with immunoSEQ multiplex PCR; TCRdb holds only in-frame clones, not every one. The data show a few hundred thousand clones, around 89% seen once. The sample originates from a study of cytomegalovirus exposure and HLA in healthy donors. Source material: PBMCs. The TCR sequence derives from a woman aged 18-29 years in good health and CMV-seronegative.

In DNA form, the CDR3 reads TGTGCCAGCAGTTTATTCGGGGGAAGCGAGCAGTACTTC. Its protein is CASSLFGGSEQYF. The V call is TRBV28, the J call TRBJ2-7; tentatively, D is TRBD2 (6 bases). The V end lost 1 base, the J end lost 6 bases, and 10 bases lay between the germline ends. The germline V gene has CDR1 MDHEN and CDR2 SYDVKM. CDR3 length: 13 residues.